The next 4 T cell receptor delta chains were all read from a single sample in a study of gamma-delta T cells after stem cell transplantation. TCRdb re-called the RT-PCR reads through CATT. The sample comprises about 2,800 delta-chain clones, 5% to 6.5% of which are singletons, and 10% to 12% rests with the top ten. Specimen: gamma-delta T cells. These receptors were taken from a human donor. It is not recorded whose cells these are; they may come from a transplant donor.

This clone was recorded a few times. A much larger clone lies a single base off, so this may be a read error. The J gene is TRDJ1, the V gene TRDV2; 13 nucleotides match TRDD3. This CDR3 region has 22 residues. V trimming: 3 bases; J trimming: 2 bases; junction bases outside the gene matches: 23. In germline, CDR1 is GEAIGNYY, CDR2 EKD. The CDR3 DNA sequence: TGTGCCTGTGACGGCCTCCCCAAGGGAACTGGGGGATACGCGTATGGGACCGATAAACTCATCTTT. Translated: CACDGLPKGTGGYAYGTDKLIF.

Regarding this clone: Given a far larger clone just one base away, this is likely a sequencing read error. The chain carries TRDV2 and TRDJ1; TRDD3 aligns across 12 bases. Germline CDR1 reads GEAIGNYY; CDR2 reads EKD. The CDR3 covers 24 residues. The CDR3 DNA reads TGTGCCTGTGACTCGGTGTCGGGTCACCAAGACTGGGGGATACACCGTGGGAACACCGATAAACCCATCTTT. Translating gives CACDSVSGHQDWGIHRGNTDKPIF.

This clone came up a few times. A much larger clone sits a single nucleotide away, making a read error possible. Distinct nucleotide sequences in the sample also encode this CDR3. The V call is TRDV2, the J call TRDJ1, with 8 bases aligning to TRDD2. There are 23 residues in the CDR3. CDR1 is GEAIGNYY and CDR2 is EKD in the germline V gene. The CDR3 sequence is CACDTVRPLPTSGMQEYTDKLIF. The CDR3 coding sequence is TGCGCCTGTGACACCGTACGGCCTCTTCCTACGTCGGGGATGCAGGAGTACACCGATAAACTCATCTTT.

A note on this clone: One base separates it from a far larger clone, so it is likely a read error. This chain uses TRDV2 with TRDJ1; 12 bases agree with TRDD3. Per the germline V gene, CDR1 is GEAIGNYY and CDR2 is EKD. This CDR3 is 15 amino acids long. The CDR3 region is CACDTLGDTPDKPIF. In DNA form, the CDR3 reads TGTGCCTGTGACACCCTGGGGGATACGCCCGATAAACCCATCTTT.